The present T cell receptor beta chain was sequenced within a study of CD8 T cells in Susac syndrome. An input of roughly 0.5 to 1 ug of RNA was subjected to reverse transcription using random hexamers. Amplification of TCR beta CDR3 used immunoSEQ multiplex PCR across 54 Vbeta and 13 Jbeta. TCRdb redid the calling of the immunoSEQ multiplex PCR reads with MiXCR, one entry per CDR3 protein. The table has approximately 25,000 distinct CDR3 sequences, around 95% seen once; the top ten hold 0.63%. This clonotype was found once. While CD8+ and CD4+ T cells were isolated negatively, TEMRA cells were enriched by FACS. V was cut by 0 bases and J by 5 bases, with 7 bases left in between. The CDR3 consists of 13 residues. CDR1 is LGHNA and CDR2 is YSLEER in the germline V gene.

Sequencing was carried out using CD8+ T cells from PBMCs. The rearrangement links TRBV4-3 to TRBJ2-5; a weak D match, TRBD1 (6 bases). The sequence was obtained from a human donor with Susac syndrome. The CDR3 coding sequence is TGCGCCAGCAGCCAAGAGGGGGCGGAGACCCAGTACTTC. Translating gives CASSQEGAETQYF.